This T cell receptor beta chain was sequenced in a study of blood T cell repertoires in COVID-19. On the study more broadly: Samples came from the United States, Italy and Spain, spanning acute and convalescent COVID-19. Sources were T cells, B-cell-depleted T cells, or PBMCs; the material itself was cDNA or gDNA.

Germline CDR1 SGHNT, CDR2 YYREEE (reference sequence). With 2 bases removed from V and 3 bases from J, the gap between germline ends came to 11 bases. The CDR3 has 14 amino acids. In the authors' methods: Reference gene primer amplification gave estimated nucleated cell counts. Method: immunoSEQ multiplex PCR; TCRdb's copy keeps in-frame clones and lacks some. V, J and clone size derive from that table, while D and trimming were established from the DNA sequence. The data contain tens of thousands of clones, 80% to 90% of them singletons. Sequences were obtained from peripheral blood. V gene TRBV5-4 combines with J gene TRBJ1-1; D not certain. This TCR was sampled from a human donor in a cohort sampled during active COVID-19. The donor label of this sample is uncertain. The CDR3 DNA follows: TGTGCCAGCAGCTTCCCCGGCCGGGACACTGAAGCTTTCTTT. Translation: CASSFPGRDTEAFF.